Below are 23 T cell receptor beta chains sequenced from a single sample in a study of cytomegalovirus exposure and HLA in healthy donors. Data came from immunoSEQ multiplex PCR; TCRdb stores just in-frame clones and leaves some out. The sample records about 110,000 clones, about 88% being singletons. The sequencing input was PBMCs. The receptors derive from a woman aged 18-35 years in good health and CMV-seronegative.

The genes are TRBV7-2 and TRBJ2-7; unclear D gene. This CDR3 has 13 amino acids. The V end lost 2 bases, the J end lost 4 bases, and 9 bases lay between the germline ends. Germline-derived CDR1 and CDR2 are SGHTA and FQGNSA. DNA for the CDR3: TGTGCCAGCAGCTTAAGCTTAACGTACGAGCAGTACTTC. Its protein product is CASSLSLTYEQYF.

The V and J genes are TRBV7-8 and TRBJ2-1; TRBD2 is a possible D gene (5 bases). This CDR3 is 16 amino acids long. Germline V gene lookup returns CDR1 SGHVS and CDR2 FQNEAQ. Trimming removed 5 bases from V and 9 bases from J, with 23 bases in between. This chain's CDR3 is CASSRTNRDLRSEQFF. The CDR3 coding sequence is TGTGCCAGCAGCAGAACAAACCGGGATCTCCGGTCTGAGCAGTTCTTC. Full variable domain (missing parts from reference TRBV7-8 and TRBJ2-1): GAGVSQSPRYKVAKRGQDVALRCDPISGHVSLFWYQQALGQGPEFLTYFQNEAQLDKSGLPSDRFFAERPEGSVSTLKIQRTQQEDSAVYLCASSRTNRDLRSEQFFGPGTRLTVL.

The rearrangement links TRBV19 to TRBJ2-3, with 8 bases fitting TRBD2. The CDR3 runs 19 residues. CDR1 and CDR2 (germline): LNHDA, SQIVND (reference sequence). Trimming cost V 6 bases and J 4 bases; bases outside gene matches: 21. The CDR3 coding sequence is TGTGCCAGTAGAGGGCCAATGCTAGCGGGCGCCAGGTGGGCAGATACGCAGTATTTT. Translated, it gives CASRGPMLAGARWADTQYF.

The rearrangement joins TRBV18 to TRBJ1-2, with 7 bases fitting TRBD1. V was clipped by 3 bases and J by 5 bases; unmatched bases: 6. Germline CDR1 is KGHSH and CDR2 is LQKENI. This CDR3 has 14 amino acids. The CDR3 DNA reads TGTGCCAGCTCACCGGGGGACAGCACTTATGGCTACACCTTC. This sequence encodes CASSPGDSTYGYTF.

This rearrangement joins TRBV21-1 to TRBJ1-1; the table's D call of TRBD1 was not tested on the DNA. TRBV21-1 is termed a pseudogene. The CDR3 totals 13 residues. Here the CDR3 DNA reads TGTGCCAGCAGCAAGTACAAGAACACTGAAGCTTTCTTT. As protein: CASSKYKNTEAFF.

V and J are TRBV19 and TRBJ2-7, with unresolved D. The length of the CDR3 is 14 residues. Per the germline V gene, CDR1 is LNHDA and CDR2 is SQIVND (reference sequence). V was cut by 1 base and J by 6 bases, with 13 bases left in between. The CDR3 DNA sequence: TGTGCCAGTAGTATAGCCTTAGGTTCGGGCGAGCAGTACTTC. Amino acids: CASSIALGSGEQYF.

The rearrangement uses TRBV6-5 and TRBJ1-4, with 9 positions matching TRBD1. The CDR3 extends over 15 amino acids. Germline values: CDR1 MNHEY, CDR2 SVGAGI. The trim removed 6 bases at V and 0 bases at J, leaving 2 bases unmatched. In DNA form, the CDR3 reads TGTGCCAGCAGCACAGGGGGCGCAACTAATGAAAAACTGTTTTTT. This gives the protein CASSTGGATNEKLFF.

The sample holds one count of this clone. The chain combines TRBV27 with TRBJ2-1, with 10 bases matching TRBD2. V lost 8 bases, J lost 7 bases, and 8 bases stayed unmatched. The CDR3 is 14 amino acids. Germline values: CDR1 MNHEY, CDR2 SMNVEV (reference sequence). The CDR3 nucleotides are TGTGCCAGCTCAGGACTAGCGGAGTGGAATGAGCAGTTCTTC. Translated, it gives CASSGLAEWNEQFF.

The rearrangement uses TRBV27 and TRBJ2-3, with 7 bases aligning to TRBD2. CDR3 length equals 17 residues. Per the germline V gene, CDR1 is MNHEY and CDR2 is SMNVEV (reference sequence). V gave up 5 bases and J gave up 8 bases; unmatched junction bases: 19. CDR3 loop: CASSRPLGGRALSTQYF. The CDR3 nucleotides read TGTGCCAGCAGTCGCCCCCTCGGGGGGAGGGCCCTAAGTACGCAGTATTTT.

The chain couples TRBV7-9 to TRBJ1-2; the match to TRBD1 covers 8 bases. V gave up 5 bases and J gave up 5 bases; unmatched junction bases: 7. The germline V gene encodes CDR1 SEHNR and CDR2 FQNEAQ (reference sequence). This CDR3 region has 14 residues. CDR3 in amino acids: CASSGIGTGYGYTF. Here the CDR3 DNA reads TGTGCCAGCAGCGGGATAGGGACAGGTTATGGCTACACCTTC.

The J gene is TRBJ1-1, the V gene TRBV27, with a tentative D call TRBD1 (5 bases). Trimming left V 5 bases short and J 4 bases short, with 17 bases between. Germline CDR1 reads MNHEY; CDR2 reads SMNVEV (reference sequence). CDR3 length equals 15 residues. This CDR3 reads CASSLFQGSSTEAFF. In DNA, the CDR3 is TGTGCCAGCAGTCTATTCCAGGGTTCCAGCACTGAAGCTTTCTTT.

This rearrangement joins TRBV28 to TRBJ2-1, with 9 bases fitting TRBD1. The germline gives CDR1 MDHEN, CDR2 SYDVKM. Unmatched junction bases numbered 5, after V lost 5 bases and J lost 3 bases. The CDR3 sequence is 15 residues long. CDR3 nucleotides: TGTGCCAGCAGTCGCCGGGACAGGGACTACAATGAGCAGTTCTTC. It specifies CASSRRDRDYNEQFF.

This clone appeared a few times. This rearrangement joins TRBV19 to TRBJ1-6, with D tentatively TRBD1 (5 bases). The CDR3 runs 14 residues. The V end was cut by 3 bases, the J end by 11 bases, with 14 bases between. The V gene's germline CDR1 is LNHDA and CDR2 SQIVND (reference sequence). The CDR3 reads CASSMGPDVTPLHF. The CDR3 nucleotides are TGTGCCAGTAGTATGGGGCCCGACGTAACACCCCTCCACTTT.

The count of this clone is one. The J gene is TRBJ1-4, the V gene TRBV30, with D possibly matching TRBD1 (5 bases). There are 12 residues in the CDR3. Trimming removed 2 bases at V and 10 bases at J, with 11 bases between. Germline loops: CDR1 GTSNPN, CDR2 SVGIG (reference sequence). CDR3 sequence reads: CAWSLNQGKLFF. CDR3 nucleotide sequence: TGTGCCTGGAGTCTGAACCAGGGAAAACTGTTTTTT.

The chain links TRBV13 to TRBJ2-7; D perhaps matches TRBD2 (7 bases). Germline V CDR1 and CDR2: PRHDT, FYEKMQ (reference sequence). With 4 bases removed from V and 4 bases from J, the gap between germline ends came to 14 bases. The length of the CDR3 is 14 residues. The CDR3: CASSWQGRGYEQYF. The CDR3 DNA reads as TGTGCCAGCAGCTGGCAGGGGCGGGGGTACGAGCAGTACTTC.

For this clone: Other nucleotide sequences from this sample produce the same CDR3. The chain joins TRBV7-8 to TRBJ2-7; 10 bases are a match to TRBD2. CDR1 and CDR2 (germline): SGHVS, FQNEAQ. With 3 bases clipped from V and 3 bases from J, the junction kept 2 bases outside the gene matches. The CDR3 runs 14 residues. In DNA, the CDR3 is TGTGCCAGCAGCTTGGCTAGCGGGAGCTACGAGCAGTACTTC. It yields the protein CASSLASGSYEQYF.

The CDR3 reads CASSQTTPVNSPLHF. The CDR3 DNA is TGCGCCAGCAGCCAGACAACGCCGGTGAATTCACCCCTCCACTTT. V and J are TRBV4-1 and TRBJ1-6; D ambiguous. The V gene lost 3 bases and the J gene lost 7 bases, with 13 bases spanning the gap. There are 15 residues in the CDR3. The germline CDR1 and CDR2 sequences are MGHRA and YSYEKL.

The rearrangement uses TRBV4-3 and TRBJ2-7; 11 nucleotides agree with TRBD2. CDR1 LGHNA and CDR2 YSLEER come from the germline V gene. The CDR3 covers 17 residues. V lost 1 base, J lost 2 bases, and 7 bases stayed unmatched. CDR3 DNA sequence: TGCGCCAGCAGCCAAGTGGCCGGGACTAGCGGAACCTACGAGCAGTACTTC. This sequence encodes CASSQVAGTSGTYEQYF.

This chain uses TRBV6-5 with TRBJ2-7; 7 nucleotides align to TRBD1. Per germline, CDR1 MNHEY and CDR2 SVGAGI. The CDR3 runs 12 residues. The V and J ends lost 7 bases and 7 bases, in that order; junction bases with no gene match: 7. The chain's CDR3 is CASTTTGEEQYF. CDR3 nucleotide sequence: TGTGCCAGCACTACAACAGGGGAAGAGCAGTACTTC.

This clone was detected only once. This chain joins TRBV5-1 and TRBJ2-1; 14 bases match TRBD2. The CDR3 consists of 14 residues. V lost 7 bases and J lost 6; bases outside the gene matches: 3. CDR1 SGHRS and CDR2 YFSETQ come from the germline V gene. Written as DNA, the CDR3 is TGCGCCAGCCGGACTAGCGGGGGGCCCAATGAGCAGTTCTTC. Protein product: CASRTSGGPNEQFF.

This rearrangement joins TRBV4-1 to TRBJ1-1, with 11 bases matching TRBD1. Germline-derived CDR1 and CDR2 are MGHRA and YSYEKL. The CDR3 has 14 amino acids. J gave up 6 bases and V 8 bases, and 8 bases lay outside the gene matches. CDR3 amino acids: CASSGDRGDAEAFF. CDR3 sequence (DNA): TGCGCCAGCTCTGGGGACAGGGGGGATGCTGAAGCTTTCTTT.

The rearrangement links TRBV9 to TRBJ2-5, with a possible D match to TRBD2 (6 bases). V was trimmed by 3 bases and J by 1 base, leaving 22 bases between them. The CDR3 contains 18 residues. Germline CDR1 SGDLS, CDR2 YYNGEE. CDR3 residues: CASSAGGGAFRLQETQYF. DNA for the CDR3: TGTGCCAGCAGCGCGGGTGGAGGGGCCTTTCGCCTCCAAGAGACCCAGTACTTC.

This clone has more than one count but fewer than ten. This chain's CDR3 is CASSLEGDTEAFF. The CDR3, as DNA: TGTGCCAGCAGCTTAGAGGGGGACACTGAAGCTTTCTTT. V gene TRBV7-9 combines with J gene TRBJ1-1; tentative D call: TRBD1 (6 bases). With 1 base removed from V and 3 bases from J, the gap between germline ends came to 6 bases. The CDR3 covers 13 residues. Germline V gives CDR1 SEHNR, CDR2 FQNEAQ (reference sequence).